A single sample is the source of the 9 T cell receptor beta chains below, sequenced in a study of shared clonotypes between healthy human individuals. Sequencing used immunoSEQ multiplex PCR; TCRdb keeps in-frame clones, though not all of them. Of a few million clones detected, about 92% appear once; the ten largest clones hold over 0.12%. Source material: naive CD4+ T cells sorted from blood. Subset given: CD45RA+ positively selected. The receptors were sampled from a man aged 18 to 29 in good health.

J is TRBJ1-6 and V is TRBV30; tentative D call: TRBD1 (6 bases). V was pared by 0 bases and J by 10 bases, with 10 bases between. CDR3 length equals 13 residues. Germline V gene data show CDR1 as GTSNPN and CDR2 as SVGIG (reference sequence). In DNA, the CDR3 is TGTGCCTGGAGTGTCAACGGGGGCTCACCCCTCCACTTT. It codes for CAWSVNGGSPLHF.

CDR3 nucleotides: TGTGCCAGCAGCTTACTGACGGCCTCTGGAAACACCATATATTTT. It specifies CASSLLTASGNTIYF. The chain links TRBV7-9 to TRBJ1-3; D remains unclear. CDR1 SEHNR and CDR2 FQNEAQ come from the germline V gene (reference sequence). The CDR3 runs 15 residues. V gave up 2 bases and J gave up 0 bases, with 8 bases separating them.

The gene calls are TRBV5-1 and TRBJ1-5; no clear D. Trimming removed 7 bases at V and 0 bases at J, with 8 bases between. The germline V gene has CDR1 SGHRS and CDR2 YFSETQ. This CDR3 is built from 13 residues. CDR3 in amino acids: CASRRNSNQPQHF. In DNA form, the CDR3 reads TGCGCCAGCCGACGGAATAGCAATCAGCCCCAGCATTTT.

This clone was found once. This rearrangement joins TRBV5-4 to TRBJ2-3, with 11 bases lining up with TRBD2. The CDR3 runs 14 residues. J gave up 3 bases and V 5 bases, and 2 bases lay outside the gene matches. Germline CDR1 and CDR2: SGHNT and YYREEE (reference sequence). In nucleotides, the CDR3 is TGTGCCAGCAGAACTAGCGGGGGAACAGATACGCAGTATTTT. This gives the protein CASRTSGGTDTQYF.

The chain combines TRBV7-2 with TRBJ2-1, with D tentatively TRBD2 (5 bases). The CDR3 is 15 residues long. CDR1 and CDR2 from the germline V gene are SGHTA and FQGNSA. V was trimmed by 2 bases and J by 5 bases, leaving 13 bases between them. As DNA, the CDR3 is TGTGCCAGCAGCTTAAGCGGCACTATAAACAATGAGCAGTTCTTC. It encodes CASSLSGTINNEQFF.

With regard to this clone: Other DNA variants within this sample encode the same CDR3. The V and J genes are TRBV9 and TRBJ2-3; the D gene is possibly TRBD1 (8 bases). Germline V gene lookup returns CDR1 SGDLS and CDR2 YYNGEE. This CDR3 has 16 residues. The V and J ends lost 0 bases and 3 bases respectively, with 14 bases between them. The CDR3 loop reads CASSVAGGGGTDTQYF. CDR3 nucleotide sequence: TGTGCCAGCAGCGTAGCAGGGGGCGGGGGTACAGATACGCAGTATTTT.

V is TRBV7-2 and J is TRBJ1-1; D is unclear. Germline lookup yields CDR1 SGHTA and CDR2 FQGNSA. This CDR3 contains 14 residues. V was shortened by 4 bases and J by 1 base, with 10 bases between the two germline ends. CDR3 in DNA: TGTGCCAGCAGCTCTTTGTGGGCGAACACTGAAGCTTTCTTT. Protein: CASSSLWANTEAFF.

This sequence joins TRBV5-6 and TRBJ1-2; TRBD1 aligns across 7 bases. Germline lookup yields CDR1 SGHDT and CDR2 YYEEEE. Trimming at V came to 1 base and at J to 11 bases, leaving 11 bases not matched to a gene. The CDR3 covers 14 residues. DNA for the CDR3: TGTGCCAGCAGCTTGAGGGGTGACAGGGTCGGATACACCTTC. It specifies CASSLRGDRVGYTF.

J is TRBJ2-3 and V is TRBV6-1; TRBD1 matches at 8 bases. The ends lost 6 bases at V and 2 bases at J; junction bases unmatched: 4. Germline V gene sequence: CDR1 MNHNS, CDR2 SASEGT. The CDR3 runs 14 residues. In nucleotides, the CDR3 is TGTGCCAGCAGCAGGACAGGGAACACAGATACGCAGTATTTT. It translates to CASSRTGNTDTQYF.